Following are 28 T cell receptor beta chains from one sample sequenced in a study of OX40 agonist ivuxolimab in advanced cancers. Clones were sequenced by immunoSEQ multiplex PCR, and TCRdb holds only the in-frame ones, with some missing. This sample yields about 120,000 clones, of which 85% to 90% are seen a single time; around 0.55% belongs to the top ten. Here the sequenced sample was CD4+ or CD8+ T cells sorted from blood, taken in a trial of the OX40 agonist ivuxolimab. Receptor source: an adult with an advanced solid tumor such as melanoma, head and neck, liver or kidney cancer.

The J gene is TRBJ2-2, the V gene TRBV18, with D perhaps given as TRBD1 or TRBD2 (5 bases each). The CDR3 length is 14 residues. Germline V gene lookup returns CDR1 KGHSH and CDR2 LQKENI. Trimming stripped 5 bases from V and 0 bases from J, with 7 bases between. CDR3 in amino acids: CASSGDANTGELFF. DNA of the CDR3: TGTGCCAGCTCAGGGGACGCGAACACCGGGGAGCTGTTTTTT.

The chain carries TRBV5-6 and TRBJ1-2, with D hard to call. Germline loops: CDR1 SGHDT, CDR2 YYEEEE. The V gene lost 0 bases and the J gene lost 7 bases, with 7 bases spanning the gap. This CDR3 comprises 12 residues. This CDR3 reads CASSLDTSGYTF. The CDR3 nucleotides are TGTGCCAGCAGCTTGGATACGTCTGGCTACACCTTC.

CDR3 bases: TGTGCCAGCAGTTCTGCGGCAGGGGGATCCTACGAGCAGTACTTC. Its translation: CASSSAAGGSYEQYF. J is TRBJ2-7 and V is TRBV28; 7 positions agree with TRBD1. The CDR3 extends over 15 amino acids. Germline-derived CDR1 and CDR2 are MDHEN and SYDVKM. V trimming: 4 bases; J trimming: 1 base; junction bases outside the gene matches: 7.

The V call is TRBV30, the J call TRBJ1-4, with D unclear. The CDR3 extends over 10 amino acids. Germline CDR1 reads GTSNPN; CDR2 reads SVGIG (reference sequence). Trimming stripped 3 bases from V and 7 bases from J, with 3 bases between. This CDR3 is CAWRSEKLFF. CDR3 nucleotide sequence: TGTGCCTGGAGGAGTGAAAAACTGTTTTTT.

V gene TRBV6-5 combines with J gene TRBJ2-5; D gene ambiguous. The V end lost 8 bases, the J end lost 2 bases, and 6 bases lay between the germline ends. This CDR3 contains 11 residues. Germline CDR1 is MNHEY and CDR2 is SVGAGI. The CDR3 bases are TGTGCCAGCGCCCCTCAAGAGACCCAGTACTTC. Translated, it gives CASAPQETQYF.

The chain employs TRBV10-1 and TRBJ2-4; D uncertain. The germline gives CDR1 WNHNN, CDR2 SYGVQD (reference sequence). The CDR3 has 16 residues. Deletions cut 0 bases from V and 0 bases from J, with 9 bases between. CDR3 amino acids: CASSESGALAKNIQYF. CDR3 nucleotides: TGCGCCAGCAGTGAGTCTGGAGCACTAGCCAAAAACATTCAGTACTTC.

This clone was picked up a small number of times. The V gene is TRBV19, the J gene TRBJ1-1; 9 nucleotides match TRBD1. V lost 4 bases, J lost 4 bases, and 7 bases stayed unmatched. The CDR3 loop spans 15 amino acids. Germline values: CDR1 LNHDA, CDR2 SQIVND (reference sequence). The CDR3 nucleotides read TGTGCCAGTAGTACAGGACAGGGGAGAGTCACTGAAGCTTTCTTT. Translated, it gives CASSTGQGRVTEAFF.

This sequence joins TRBV5-1 and TRBJ2-3, with D uncertain. V was trimmed by 2 bases and J by 5 bases, leaving 15 bases between them. CDR3 length equals 15 residues. Germline V gene data show CDR1 as SGHRS and CDR2 as YFSETQ. The CDR3 loop is CASSFRSPGGDTQYF. DNA of the CDR3: TGCGCCAGCAGCTTTCGGTCGCCAGGCGGAGATACGCAGTATTTT.

The V call is TRBV4-3, the J call TRBJ2-4, with D maybe TRBD2 (6 bases). Per the germline V gene, CDR1 is LGHNA and CDR2 is YSLEER. The germline V and J ends were trimmed by 1 base and 5 bases, with 27 bases remaining between them. This CDR3 is built from 20 residues. CDR3 DNA: TGCGCCAGCAGCCAAGTTTGGGCGGGGAATAACCTAGCCAGTGAAAACATTCAGTACTTC. Encoded protein: CASSQVWAGNNLASENIQYF.

The genes are TRBV19 and TRBJ1-1, with D unresolved. This CDR3 has 16 residues. In germline, CDR1 is LNHDA, CDR2 SQIVND (reference sequence). The V end was cut by 6 bases, the J end by 0 bases, with 17 bases between. This CDR3 reads CASRAKWAGMNTEAFF. CDR3 coding DNA: TGTGCCAGTAGGGCTAAGTGGGCGGGAATGAACACTGAAGCTTTCTTT.

The V gene is TRBV4-3, the J gene TRBJ2-1, with 9 bases identical to TRBD2. V was clipped by 3 bases and J by 1 base; unmatched bases: 10. The CDR3 is made up of 18 amino acids. In germline, CDR1 is LGHNA, CDR2 YSLEER. The CDR3 loop is CASSQDLGTSFSYNEQFF. CDR3 nucleotide sequence: TGCGCCAGCAGCCAGGACCTTGGGACTAGCTTTTCCTACAATGAGCAGTTCTTC.

The V and J genes are TRBV4-1 and TRBJ1-2; TRBD1 might be the D (5 bases). Between the trimmed V and J ends, which lost 0 bases and 7 bases, there was a span of 9 bases. The CDR3 sequence is 13 residues long. Germline V gene data show CDR1 as MGHRA and CDR2 as YSYEKL. CDR3 coding DNA: TGCGCCAGCAGCCAAGATCAAGGGACTGGCTACACCTTC. It translates to CASSQDQGTGYTF.

The genes are TRBV6-1 and TRBJ1-2, with D possibly being TRBD1 (5 bases). Germline V gives CDR1 MNHNS, CDR2 SASEGT. This CDR3 is 14 amino acids long. Trimming removed 6 bases from V and 2 bases from J, with 13 bases in between. CDR3 in DNA: TGTGCCAGCAGAGGCCAGGGTATAAACTATGGCTACACCTTC. The encoded protein is CASRGQGINYGYTF.

This chain uses TRBV28 with TRBJ1-5, with a tentative D call TRBD1 (5 bases). Trimming cost V 6 bases and J 7 bases, with 13 bases left between them. Germline-derived CDR1 and CDR2 are MDHEN and SYDVKM. CDR3 length: 13 residues. The CDR3 DNA is TGTGCCAGCAGCCCGGGGGAGGGACAGCCCCAGCATTTT. This sequence encodes CASSPGEGQPQHF.

The chain has TRBV28 and TRBJ1-1; possible D gene TRBD1, 5 bases. Per the germline V gene, CDR1 is MDHEN and CDR2 is SYDVKM. V was shortened by 7 bases and J by 5 bases, with 20 bases between the two germline ends. CDR3 length: 15 amino acids. Here the CDR3 reads CASTLVGQGPTEAFF. The CDR3 DNA follows: TGTGCCAGCACCCTTGTGGGGCAGGGCCCGACTGAAGCTTTCTTT.

V and J are TRBV27 and TRBJ1-1; no firm D call. The CDR3 loop spans 14 amino acids. The V gene's germline CDR1 is MNHEY and CDR2 SMNVEV (reference sequence). V was pared by 4 bases and J by 2 bases, with 11 bases between. In DNA form, the CDR3 reads TGTGCCAGCAGTTCCGTAGATACAAACACTGAAGCTTTCTTT. Translating gives CASSSVDTNTEAFF.

This clone was recorded only once. This sequence joins TRBV4-3 and TRBJ1-5; D possibly corresponds to TRBD1 (5 bases). V lost 0 bases and J 7 bases, leaving 13 bases between the germline ends. CDR1 is LGHNA, CDR2 YSLEER, per germline. The CDR3 length is 15 residues. The DNA for the CDR3 is TGCGCCAGCAGCCAAGATCTTCAGGGCTACCAGCCCCAGCATTTT. Its protein is CASSQDLQGYQPQHF.

V and J are TRBV4-3 and TRBJ1-1; TRBD1 might be the D (6 bases). V lost 0 bases and J lost 3, with 11 bases in between. This CDR3 is built from 15 residues. Germline V CDR1 and CDR2: LGHNA, YSLEER. CDR3 DNA sequence: TGCGCCAGCAGCCAAGACTTTGGGACATACACTGAAGCTTTCTTT. This codes for CASSQDFGTYTEAFF.

This chain links TRBV5-6 with TRBJ1-4; D is unresolved. Germline loops: CDR1 SGHDT, CDR2 YYEEEE. V was cut by 4 bases and J by 6 bases, with 19 bases left in between. The CDR3 totals 16 residues. DNA for the CDR3: TGTGCCAGCAGCCTCATCTCGTCCGGGTGGGATGAAAAACTGTTTTTT. Amino acid sequence: CASSLISSGWDEKLFF.

In its sample, this clone was seen once. This chain joins TRBV9 and TRBJ1-2; weak D call: TRBD1 (6 bases). This CDR3 spans 13 amino acids. V was pared by 2 bases and J by 6 bases, with 11 bases between. Germline loops: CDR1 SGDLS, CDR2 YYNGEE. The CDR3: CASSVQGRDGYTF. The DNA of the CDR3 is TGTGCCAGCAGCGTCCAGGGGAGAGATGGCTACACCTTC.

This chain links TRBV5-1 with TRBJ2-7; D not resolved. Germline-derived CDR1 and CDR2 are SGHRS and YFSETQ. V was pared by 4 bases and J by 3 bases, with 11 bases between. CDR3 length: 13 residues. The CDR3, as DNA: TGCGCCAGCAGCCGAGCCGCCGACTACGAGCAGTACTTC. It codes for CASSRAADYEQYF.

The genes are TRBV2 and TRBJ2-6, with 7 nucleotides matching TRBD1. Germline loops: CDR1 SNHLY, CDR2 FYNNEI. The CDR3 has 16 amino acids. J was trimmed by 0 bases and V by 10 bases; bases with no gene match: 9. DNA of the CDR3: TGTGCCATTGACAGGGCCTCTCTCTCTGGGGCCAACGTCCTGACTTTC. Its translation is CAIDRASLSGANVLTF. Full variable domain (missing parts from reference TRBV2 and TRBJ2-6): EPEVTQTPSHQVTQMGQEVILRCVPISNHLYFYWYRQILGQKVEFLVSFYNNEISEKSEIFDDQFSVERPDGSNFTLKIRSTKLEDSAMYFCAIDRASLSGANVLTFGAGSRLTVL.

J is TRBJ1-6 and V is TRBV2; maybe TRBD1 (5 bases). The V gene lost 0 bases and the J gene lost 7 bases, with 13 bases spanning the gap. Germline CDR1 is SNHLY and CDR2 is FYNNEI. The CDR3 is made up of 16 amino acids. The CDR3 reads CASSEAPARANSPLHF. CDR3 sequence (DNA): TGTGCCAGCAGTGAAGCGCCGGCCAGGGCCAATTCACCCCTCCACTTT.

This sequence joins TRBV18 and TRBJ1-1; D call uncertain. V lost 0 bases to trimming and J lost 1 base, with 6 bases between them. Per the germline V gene, CDR1 is KGHSH and CDR2 is LQKENI. The length of the CDR3 is 14 residues. CDR3 DNA sequence: TGTGCCAGCTCACCACCGTGGGAGAACACTGAAGCTTTCTTT. It is translated as CASSPPWENTEAFF.

The genes are TRBV7-2 and TRBJ1-2; D gene unclear. Trimming took off 7 bases at V and 4 bases at J, with 16 bases between the two ends. The CDR3 consists of 14 residues. Germline CDR1 and CDR2: SGHTA and FQGNSA. The CDR3 here is CASTLPWGGYGYTF. The CDR3 region has the DNA TGTGCCAGCACCCTCCCCTGGGGTGGCTATGGCTACACCTTC.

The V call is TRBV10-3, the J call TRBJ1-3, with D unclear. Trimming removed 6 bases from V and 4 bases from J, with 10 bases in between. CDR3 length equals 13 residues. The V gene's germline CDR1 is ENHRY and CDR2 SYGVKD. The DNA for the CDR3 is TGTGCCATCAGGGACGACATCGGAAACACCATATATTTT. Translated: CAIRDDIGNTIYF.

J is TRBJ2-1 and V is TRBV19; D is undetermined. Per germline, CDR1 LNHDA and CDR2 SQIVND (reference sequence). There are 15 residues in the CDR3. V lost 5 bases to trimming and J lost 1 base, with 12 bases between them. The CDR3 loop reads CASSRLAGSYNEQFF. CDR3 DNA: TGTGCCAGTAGTCGCCTGGCAGGTTCCTACAATGAGCAGTTCTTC.

The chain couples TRBV28 to TRBJ1-1; D call uncertain. V lost 3 bases and J lost 6, with 8 bases in between. The CDR3 has 12 amino acids. CDR1 is MDHEN, CDR2 SYDVKM, per germline. The CDR3 sequence is CASSLRLSEAFF. The CDR3 DNA reads as TGTGCCAGCAGTTTGAGGTTATCTGAAGCTTTCTTT.